The 22 T cell receptor beta chains in this list originate from one sample, sequenced in a study of PD-1 blockade in classical Hodgkin lymphoma. This table comes from immunoSEQ multiplex PCR, and its TCRdb copy is limited to in-frame clones, with some not included. The sample has roughly 150,000 clones, 78% seen once; the top ten hold roughly 9.8%. All patients experienced relapse after autologous stem cell transplantation, and brentuximab vedotin exposure was variable. Sequenced material: peripheral blood mononuclear cells (PBMCs), taken before the second cycle of nivolumab. These receptors all stem from a human donor with classical Hodgkin lymphoma.

This clone has a count of ten or more. This chain joins TRBV2 and TRBJ1-1, with no clear D. The CDR3 totals 14 residues. Germline loops: CDR1 SNHLY, CDR2 FYNNEI. V lost 1 base and J lost 1, with 7 bases in between. The CDR3 protein is CASSEGEWNTEAFF. Written as DNA, the CDR3 is TGTGCCAGCAGTGAAGGGGAGTGGAACACTGAAGCTTTCTTT. Combining the CDR3 with reference TRBV2 and TRBJ1-1 gives the whole variable domain EPEVTQTPSHQVTQMGQEVILRCVPISNHLYFYWYRQILGQKVEFLVSFYNNEISEKSEIFDDQFSVERPDGSNFTLKIRSTKLEDSAMYFCASSEGEWNTEAFFGQGTRLTVV.

This clone has more than one count but fewer than ten. The J gene is TRBJ1-2, the V gene TRBV28, with D hard to call. Trimming stripped 5 bases from V and 4 bases from J, with 8 bases between. From germline, CDR1 is MDHEN and CDR2 SYDVKM. The CDR3 consists of 12 residues. This chain's CDR3 is CASSGHFYGYTF. The CDR3 DNA is TGTGCCAGCAGTGGCCACTTCTATGGCTACACCTTC.

CDR3 nucleotide sequence: TGTGACGGGTGCGGGGACTGCAATCAGCCCCAGCATTTT. Translated: CDGCGDCNQPQHF. The chain uses TRBV6-1 and TRBJ1-5; TRBD1 might be the D (5 bases). This CDR3 spans 13 amino acids. Germline V gene sequence: CDR1 MNHNS, CDR2 SASEGT.

This clone was recorded a few times. The CDR3 spells CASSKYQVSDGYTF. CDR3 in DNA: TGTGCCAGCAGCAAGTACCAGGTCTCCGATGGCTACACCTTC. V is TRBV7-9 and J is TRBJ1-2; no clear D. Trimming cost V 5 bases and J 6 bases, with 16 bases left between them. This CDR3 spans 14 amino acids. CDR1 and CDR2 (germline): SEHNR, FQNEAQ (reference sequence).

The rearrangement joins TRBV7-2 to TRBJ2-7; no firm D call. CDR1 is SGHTA and CDR2 is FQGNSA in the germline V gene. CDR3 length equals 13 residues. Trimming pared 5 bases from V and 2 bases from J, leaving 10 bases between. For the CDR3, the DNA is TGTGCCAGCAGCCCCCGCCTAGCCTACGAGCAGTACTTC. As protein: CASSPRLAYEQYF.

This clone was seen only a few times. This sequence joins TRBV6-1 and TRBJ2-3, with D possibly being TRBD1 (5 bases). The germline CDR1 and CDR2 sequences are MNHNS and SASEGT. V was pared by 4 bases and J by 0 bases, with 14 bases between. The CDR3 runs 16 residues. The CDR3 coding sequence is TGTGCCAGCAGTGTGTCGACAGTGGAAAGCACAGATACGCAGTATTTT. Amino acids: CASSVSTVESTDTQYF.

The CDR3 DNA follows: TGTGCCAGCAGCTTAACCTGGGCAAACAGCCACTATGGCTACACCTTC. It codes for CASSLTWANSHYGYTF. The rearrangement joins TRBV7-9 to TRBJ1-2; the D is unclear. CDR1 and CDR2 from the germline V gene are SEHNR and FQNEAQ (reference sequence). The germline V and J ends were trimmed by 2 bases and 3 bases, with 16 bases remaining between them. The CDR3 contains 16 residues.

This sequence joins TRBV28 and TRBJ2-1, with 12 nucleotides matching TRBD1. Germline CDR1 MDHEN, CDR2 SYDVKM. The CDR3 is 17 residues long. The V gene end was trimmed by 5 bases and the J gene end by 9 bases; junction bases not matched to a gene: 14. As DNA, the CDR3 is TGTGCCAGCAGTCTAAACCCGGGACAGGGGGCGCAAAGTGAGCAGTTCTTC. Translated: CASSLNPGQGAQSEQFF.

This chain links TRBV6-5 with TRBJ2-2; 7 bases align to TRBD2. V shed 6 bases and J 6 bases; nucleotides not matched to a gene: 10. Germline assignment: CDR1 MNHEY and CDR2 SVGAGI. The CDR3 contains 15 residues. CDR3: CASRTPGGRPGELFF. Here the CDR3 DNA reads TGTGCCAGCAGAACCCCGGGAGGAAGACCCGGGGAGCTGTTTTTT.

J is TRBJ2-2 and V is TRBV4-1, with TRBD1 matching 8 bases. The CDR3 length is 15 residues. CDR1 and CDR2 from the germline V gene are MGHRA and YSYEKL. Trimming removed 5 bases from V and 3 bases from J; junction bases left unmatched: 5. The CDR3 nucleotides read TGCGCCAGCAGCACCAGGGGGCTATACACCGGGGAGCTGTTTTTT. Its translation: CASSTRGLYTGELFF.

This clone was detected only once. This chain uses TRBV5-1 with TRBJ1-2, with no clear D. CDR1 SGHRS and CDR2 YFSETQ come from the germline V gene. Trimming left V 0 bases short and J 1 base short, with 4 bases between. This CDR3 is 13 amino acids long. Here the CDR3 reads CASSLVSNYGYTF. The CDR3 DNA is TGCGCCAGCAGCTTGGTTAGTAACTATGGCTACACCTTC. Drawing the rest from reference TRBV5-1 and TRBJ1-2, the complete variable domain is KAGVTQTPRYLIKTRGQQVTLSCSPISGHRSVSWYQQTPGQGLQFLFEYFSETQRNKGNFPGRFSGRQFSNSRSEMNVSTLELGDSALYLCASSLVSNYGYTFGSGTRLTVV.

This chain connects TRBV9 to TRBJ2-4; TRBD1 is a possible D gene (6 bases). Deletions cut 0 bases from V and 3 bases from J, with 10 bases between. In germline, CDR1 is SGDLS, CDR2 YYNGEE. This CDR3 is 15 amino acids long. CDR3 sequence reads: CASSVAGGSKNIQYF. The CDR3 bases are TGTGCCAGCAGCGTAGCTGGGGGCAGCAAAAACATTCAGTACTTC.

J is TRBJ1-3 and V is TRBV5-4; a weak D match, TRBD1 (5 bases). The ends were cut back, 2 bases at V and 7 bases at J, with 19 bases in the middle. Germline V gene sequence: CDR1 SGHNT, CDR2 YYREEE (reference sequence). The CDR3 has 16 amino acids. CDR3 in amino acids: CASSFRQSSEGNTIYF. CDR3 bases: TGTGCCAGCAGCTTCCGACAGTCCTCGGAGGGGAACACCATATATTTT.

This clone was seen a handful of times. This chain uses TRBV7-7 with TRBJ2-1; 9 positions agree with TRBD2. This CDR3 has 13 residues. Germline V gene lookup returns CDR1 SSHAT and CDR2 FNYEAQ (reference sequence). J gave up 6 bases and V 5 bases, and 2 bases lay outside the gene matches. The CDR3 loop reads CASSETSGNEQFF. In nucleotides, the CDR3 is TGTGCCAGCAGCGAGACTAGCGGCAATGAGCAGTTCTTC.

The chain links TRBV6-5 to TRBJ1-5, with 8 bases that match TRBD1. V lost 5 bases and J lost 6; bases outside the gene matches: 6. Germline CDR1 is MNHEY and CDR2 is SVGAGI. The CDR3 runs 14 residues. CDR3 in amino acids: CASSPRTGSQPQHF. The CDR3 DNA follows: TGTGCCAGCAGTCCGAGGACAGGGAGTCAGCCCCAGCATTTT.

The V and J genes are TRBV5-4 and TRBJ2-6; D is possibly TRBD1 (5 bases). V was pared by 3 bases and J by 0 bases, with 13 bases between. This CDR3 spans 17 amino acids. CDR1 SGHNT and CDR2 YYREEE come from the germline V gene (reference sequence). This CDR3 is CASSSPRDYSGANVLTF. CDR3 bases: TGTGCCAGCAGCTCACCCAGGGATTACTCTGGGGCCAACGTCCTGACTTTC.

The rearrangement joins TRBV7-6 to TRBJ1-2; 9 positions match TRBD1. From germline, CDR1 is SGHVS and CDR2 FNYEAQ. The CDR3 totals 14 residues. Trimming removed 4 bases from V and 2 bases from J; junction bases left unmatched: 2. The CDR3 bases are TGTGCCAGCAGCTCCGGGACAGGGAACTATGGCTACACCTTC. This translates into CASSSGTGNYGYTF.

This clone was detected only a few times. The gene calls are TRBV7-3 and TRBJ2-5; D assignment may be TRBD1 or TRBD2 (5 bases each). From germline, CDR1 is SGHTA and CDR2 FQGTGA. V lost 2 bases and J lost 1, with 11 bases in between. CDR3 length: 15 residues. CDR3 sequence: CASSLYVGPQETQYF. The CDR3 nucleotides read TGTGCCAGCAGCTTATATGTGGGACCCCAAGAGACCCAGTACTTC.

This rearrangement joins TRBV19 to TRBJ1-2; 12 nucleotides agree with TRBD1. Germline trimming cut 1 base from V and 4 bases from J; bases unmatched to any gene: 7. Per germline, CDR1 LNHDA and CDR2 SQIVND (reference sequence). The CDR3 runs 17 residues. CDR3 nucleotides: TGTGCCAGTAGTATAGCCTCCGGGACAGGGGGCGGCTATGGCTACACCTTC. This sequence encodes CASSIASGTGGGYGYTF.

This clone was seen a few times. The chain recombines TRBV28 with TRBJ1-2; D possibly corresponds to TRBD1 (6 bases). Germline CDR1 reads MDHEN; CDR2 reads SYDVKM. This CDR3 is 13 amino acids long. V lost 10 bases and J lost 0, with 12 bases in between. CDR3 DNA sequence: TGTGCCACTACATGGGGGCCTAACTATGGCTACACCTTC. As protein: CATTWGPNYGYTF.

The rearrangement links TRBV10-3 to TRBJ2-5, with TRBD1 as a possible D gene (5 bases). Per the germline V gene, CDR1 is ENHRY and CDR2 is SYGVKD. Deletions cut 6 bases from V and 5 bases from J, with 10 bases between. The CDR3 length is 12 residues. The CDR3 coding sequence is TGTGCCATCAGGGGGCCTATGGAGACCCAGTACTTC. Residues: CAIRGPMETQYF.

DNA for the CDR3: TGTGCCAGCAGCTCCCGCGGGAGAACGGCCGATACGCAGTATTTT. It codes for CASSSRGRTADTQYF. This chain joins TRBV7-2 and TRBJ2-3; 7 bases are shared with TRBD2. J was trimmed by 6 bases and V by 4 bases; bases with no gene match: 10. CDR3 length: 15 residues. Germline CDR1 and CDR2: SGHTA and FQGNSA. Looking up the rest from reference TRBV7-2 and TRBJ2-3 gives the full variable domain: GAGVSQSPSNKVTEKGKDVELRCDPISGHTALYWYRQSLGQGLEFLIYFQGNSAPDKSGLPSDRFSAERTGGSVSTLTIQRTQQEDSAVYLCASSSRGRTADTQYFGPGTRLTVL.